The present TCR beta chain was sequenced within a study of early T cells in non-severe SARS-CoV-2 infection (dated by TCRdb to the early 2020s). In terms of the full investigation: Because TCR sequencing relied on bulk RNA taken from unsorted whole blood, pairing of alpha and beta chains was not possible. Broad study findings and their caveats: VDJdb matching was skewed toward anti-spike CD8 responses, so virus-specific expansions were likely underestimated and private and CD4 specificities were missed.

The library relied on 5' RACE. Instrument on record: NextSeq 500. The TCR library protocol attached unique molecular identifiers to individual cDNA molecules to correct for sequencing error and PCR bias. Both TCR alpha and beta chains were sequenced, and tight co-correlation was observed between alpha and beta sequence abundances in each sample. The paper's processing steps were these. Decombinator V4 was used to annotate the V gene, J gene and CDR3 of the TCR sequences. TCRs were defined as expanded if a significant change between any two time points was detected under a Poisson model with p below 0.0001. TCR abundances were normalised to the total number of TCRs sequenced per sample and were expressed as counts per million. TRAV1-2 paired with TRAJ12, TRAJ20 or TRAJ33 defined MAIT TCRs, while TRAV10 paired with TRAJ18 defined iNKT TCRs. VDJdb, accessed 1 November 2021, was searched for CMV, EBV and SARS-CoV-2 annotated TCRs, with TCRs annotated for multiple antigens excluded. TCRdb redid the processing of the public reads, applying fastp at Q25 and MiXCR, and retained in-frame beta chains. Duplicate CDR3 protein sequences are folded into a single record with the most common DNA and genes. The authors' filters were not applied to this entry. Within this sample are about 33,000 distinct CDR3 sequences, with 4% to 5% of them counted one time only. Clones ranked in the top ten supply approximately 7.5% of the sample.

The CDR3 runs 15 residues from the cysteine to the phenylalanine. Only CDR3 DNA is held: 45 bases, read in frame from base 1. From the germline V gene, CDR1 is SGDLS and CDR2 is YYNGEE. V and J lose 4 bases and 0 bases, and a span of 13 bases separates them. This clonotype was picked up a small number of times. Its antigen is currently not known. Per-nucleotide qualities are absent, and no much larger clonotype sits a single base away. Set within a cohort of healthcare workers in London, UK, this nested case-control study involved weekly PCR testing of nasopharyngeal swabs along with blood sampling. Healthcare workers were recruited during the week of the UK lockdown, between 23 and 31 March 2020, and followed weekly for up to roughly 15 weeks.

The rearrangement joined TRBV9 to TRBJ1-1, with no D gene named confidently. The TCR sequence derives from an adult who was a healthcare worker with PCR-confirmed SARS-CoV-2 infection or an uninfected control (not recorded which). Material: whole blood. This receptor carries the CDR3 CASSPPGTLNTEAFF. The nucleotide sequence reads TGTGCCAGCAGCCCACCCGGAACCTTGAACACTGAAGCTTTCTTT.